The 9 T cell receptor beta chains below come from one sample, sequenced in a study of graft-versus-host responses after intestinal transplantation (dated by TCRdb to 2020 to 2022). The library came from the immunoSEQ multiplex PCR assay. Held by TCRdb, this immuneACCESS table contains in-frame sequences only and omits some clones. Under half of the omission traces to an unresolved V gene where checked; the cause of the rest is unknown. In this sample the table shows around 20,000 clones, about 80% of which occur a single time. The top ten clones comprise 1.9% of the sample. The sample was PBMCs, taken 14 days after transplant. These receptor sequences come from a human patient who received an intestinal transplant, so some T cells may come from the graft donor.

As concerns this clone: At one end, the junction sequence differs from germline, possibly due to a read error. The rearrangement links TRBV5-6 to TRBJ1-2; D call uncertain. CDR1 and CDR2 from the germline V gene are SGHDT and YYEEEE. The CDR3 extends over 11 amino acids. The CDR3 loop reads CASSLYGNPLF. Here the CDR3 DNA reads TGTGCCAGCAGTTTATACGGAAACCCTCTCTTC.

The chain combines TRBV7-9 with TRBJ2-1; D is unresolved. The V gene's germline CDR1 is SEHNR and CDR2 FQNEAQ (reference sequence). This CDR3 has 12 residues. Trimming removed 1 base at V and 8 bases at J, with 6 bases between. The CDR3 nucleotides are TGTGCCAGCAGCTTAGTACAGTATGAGCAGTTCTTC. Amino acids: CASSLVQYEQFF. The full variable domain, in which reference TRBV7-9 and TRBJ2-1 provide the parts outside the CDR3, is DTGVSQNPRHKITKRGQNVTFRCDPISEHNRLYWYRQTLGQGPEFLTYFQNEAQLEKSRLLSDRFSAERPKGSFSTLEIQRTEQGDSAMYLCASSLVQYEQFFGPGTRLTVL.

V is TRBV27 and J is TRBJ2-3; D unresolved. Germline CDR1 and CDR2: MNHEY and SMNVEV (reference sequence). The V end was cut by 2 bases, the J end by 0 bases, with 9 bases between. The CDR3 has 15 amino acids. CDR3 DNA sequence: TGTGCCAGCAGTTTAGGCTGGGGTAGCACAGATACGCAGTATTTT. It encodes CASSLGWGSTDTQYF.

V is TRBV7-6 and J is TRBJ1-2, with D tentatively TRBD1 (6 bases). In germline, CDR1 is SGHVS, CDR2 FNYEAQ. Trimming removed 5 bases from V and 7 bases from J, with 14 bases in between. CDR3 size: 13 residues. DNA for the CDR3: TGTGCCAGCAGCCGATCGGGGGGGCCTGGCTACACCTTC. Translating it yields CASSRSGGPGYTF.

Notes on this clone: Compared with germline, one end of the junction differs, possibly owing to a read error. V gene TRBV27 combines with J gene TRBJ2-3, with TRBD2 matching over 8 bases. This CDR3 has 14 residues. The germline V gene encodes CDR1 MNHEY and CDR2 SMNVEV (reference sequence). The CDR3 DNA reads as TGTGCCAGCTGTTCGGGAGGGAGCATAGATACGCAGTATTTT. This sequence encodes CASCSGGSIDTQYF.

The gene calls are TRBV5-4 and TRBJ2-5, with a tentative D call TRBD1 (6 bases). Trimming pared 5 bases from V and 3 bases from J, leaving 8 bases between. Germline lookup yields CDR1 SGHNT and CDR2 YYREEE (reference sequence). The CDR3 spans 12 residues. The CDR3 region has the DNA TGTGCCAGCAGTTACAGGGAAGAGACCCAGTACTTC. Amino acid sequence: CASSYREETQYF.

The rearrangement links TRBV4-1 to TRBJ2-7; weak D call: TRBD1 (5 bases). Deletions cut 0 bases from V and 5 bases from J, with 17 bases between. CDR3 length equals 16 residues. Germline-derived CDR1 and CDR2 are MGHRA and YSYEKL. This CDR3 reads CASSQDPYFGAHEQYF. The CDR3 DNA follows: TGCGCCAGCAGCCAAGACCCCTATTTTGGGGCCCACGAGCAGTACTTC.

This clone was seen a handful of times. The gene calls are TRBV6-5 and TRBJ2-7; maybe TRBD1 (6 bases). CDR1 and CDR2 (germline): MNHEY, SVGAGI. With 2 bases removed from V and 5 bases from J, the gap between germline ends came to 13 bases. The CDR3 runs 14 residues. Written as DNA, the CDR3 is TGTGCCAGCAGTTACGGCAGGGGTCTCAACGAGCAGTACTTC. Its translation: CASSYGRGLNEQYF.

The chain carries TRBV6-5 and TRBJ2-3, with TRBD1 matching 8 bases. This CDR3 has 14 residues. The V gene's germline CDR1 is MNHEY and CDR2 SVGAGI. V gave up 5 bases and J gave up 4 bases; unmatched junction bases: 5. The CDR3 DNA is TGTGCCAGCAGTGCCTTGACAGGGGCAGATACGCAGTATTTT. Translated: CASSALTGADTQYF.